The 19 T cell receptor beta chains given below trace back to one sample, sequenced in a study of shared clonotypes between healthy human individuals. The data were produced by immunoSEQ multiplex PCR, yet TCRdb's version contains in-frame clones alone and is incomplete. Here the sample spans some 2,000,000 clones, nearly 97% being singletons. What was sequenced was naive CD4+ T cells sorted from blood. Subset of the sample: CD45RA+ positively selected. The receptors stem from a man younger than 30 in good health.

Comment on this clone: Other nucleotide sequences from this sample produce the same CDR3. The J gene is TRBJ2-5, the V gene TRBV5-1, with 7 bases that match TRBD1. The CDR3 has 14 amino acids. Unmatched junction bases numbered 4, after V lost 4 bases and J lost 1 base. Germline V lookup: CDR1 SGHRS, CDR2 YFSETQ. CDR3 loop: CASSPGTAQETQYF. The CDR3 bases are TGCGCCAGCAGCCCCGGGACAGCCCAAGAGACCCAGTACTTC.

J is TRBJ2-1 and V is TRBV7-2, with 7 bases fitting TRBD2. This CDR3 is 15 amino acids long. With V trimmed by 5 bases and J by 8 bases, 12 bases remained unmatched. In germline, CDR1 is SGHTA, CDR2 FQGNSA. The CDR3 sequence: CASSRVGRDQDEQFF. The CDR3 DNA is TGTGCCAGCAGCCGGGTTGGGAGGGATCAGGATGAGCAGTTCTTC.

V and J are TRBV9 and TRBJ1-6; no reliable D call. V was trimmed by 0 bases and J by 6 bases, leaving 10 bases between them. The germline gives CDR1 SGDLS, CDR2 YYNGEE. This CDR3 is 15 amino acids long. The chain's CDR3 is CASSVGVTGNSPLHF. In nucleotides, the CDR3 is TGTGCCAGCAGCGTAGGGGTAACGGGTAATTCACCCCTCCACTTT.

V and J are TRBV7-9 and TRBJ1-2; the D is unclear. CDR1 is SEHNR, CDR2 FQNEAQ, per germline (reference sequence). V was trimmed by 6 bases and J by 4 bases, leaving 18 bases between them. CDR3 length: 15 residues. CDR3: CASSRLEGEVYGYTF. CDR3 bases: TGTGCCAGCAGTCGGCTGGAGGGTGAGGTCTATGGCTACACCTTC.

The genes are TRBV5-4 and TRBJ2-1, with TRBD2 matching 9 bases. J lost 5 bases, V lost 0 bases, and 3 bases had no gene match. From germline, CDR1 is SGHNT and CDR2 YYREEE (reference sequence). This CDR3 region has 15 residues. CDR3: CASSLVAGVNNEQFF. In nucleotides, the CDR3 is TGTGCCAGCAGCTTGGTAGCGGGGGTGAACAATGAGCAGTTCTTC.

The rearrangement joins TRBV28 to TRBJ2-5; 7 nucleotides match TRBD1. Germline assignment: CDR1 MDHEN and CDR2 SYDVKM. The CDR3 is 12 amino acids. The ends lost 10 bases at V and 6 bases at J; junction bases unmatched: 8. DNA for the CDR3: TGTGCCACCAGCAGGGGGAGTAAGACCCAGTACTTC. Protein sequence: CATSRGSKTQYF.

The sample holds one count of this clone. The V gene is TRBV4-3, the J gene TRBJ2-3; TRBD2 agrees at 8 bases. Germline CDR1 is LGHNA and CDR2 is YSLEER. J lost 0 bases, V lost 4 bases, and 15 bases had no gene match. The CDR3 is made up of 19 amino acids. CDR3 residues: CASSRTSPIERFSTDTQYF. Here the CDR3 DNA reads TGCGCCAGCAGCCGGACTAGCCCCATCGAGCGGTTTAGCACAGATACGCAGTATTTT.

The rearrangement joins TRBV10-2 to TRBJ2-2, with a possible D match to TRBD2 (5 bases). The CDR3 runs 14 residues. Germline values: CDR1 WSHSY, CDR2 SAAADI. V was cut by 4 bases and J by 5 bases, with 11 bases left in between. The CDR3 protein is CASSVGRETGELFF. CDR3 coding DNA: TGCGCCAGCAGTGTTGGTCGGGAAACCGGGGAGCTGTTTTTT.

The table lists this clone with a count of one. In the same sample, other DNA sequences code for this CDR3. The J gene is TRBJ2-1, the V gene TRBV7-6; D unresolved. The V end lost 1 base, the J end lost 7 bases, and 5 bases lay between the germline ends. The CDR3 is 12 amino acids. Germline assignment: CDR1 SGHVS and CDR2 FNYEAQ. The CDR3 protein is CASSLVGNEQFF. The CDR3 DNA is TGTGCCAGCAGCTTAGTAGGGAATGAGCAGTTCTTC.

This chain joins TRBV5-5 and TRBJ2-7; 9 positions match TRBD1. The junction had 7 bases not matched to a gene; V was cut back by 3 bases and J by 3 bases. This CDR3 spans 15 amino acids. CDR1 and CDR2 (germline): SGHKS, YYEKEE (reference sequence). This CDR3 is CASSSGQGWVYEQYF. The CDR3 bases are TGTGCCAGCAGCTCGGGACAGGGTTGGGTCTACGAGCAGTACTTC.

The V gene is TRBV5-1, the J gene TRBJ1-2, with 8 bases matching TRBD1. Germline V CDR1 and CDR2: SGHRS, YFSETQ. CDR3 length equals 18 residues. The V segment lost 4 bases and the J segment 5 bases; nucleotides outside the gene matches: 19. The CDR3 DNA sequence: TGCGCCAGCAGCCCCGGGAGGGGACAGGCCGCTTTTGATTATGGCTACACCTTC. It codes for CASSPGRGQAAFDYGYTF.

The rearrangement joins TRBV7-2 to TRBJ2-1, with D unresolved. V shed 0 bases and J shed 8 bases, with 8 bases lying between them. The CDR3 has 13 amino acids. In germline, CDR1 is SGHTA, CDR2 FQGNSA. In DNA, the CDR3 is TGTGCCAGCAGCTTAGCACAAGGTCATGAGCAGTTCTTC. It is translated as CASSLAQGHEQFF.

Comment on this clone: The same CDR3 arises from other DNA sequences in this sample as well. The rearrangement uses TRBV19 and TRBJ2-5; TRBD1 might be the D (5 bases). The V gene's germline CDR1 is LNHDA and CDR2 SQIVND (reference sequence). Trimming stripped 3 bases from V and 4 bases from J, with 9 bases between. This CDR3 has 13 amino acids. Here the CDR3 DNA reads TGTGCCAGTAGTATCGTAAGGGGAGAGACCCAGTACTTC. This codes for CASSIVRGETQYF.

The CDR3: CEYQETQYF. The CDR3 nucleotides read TGCGAGTACCAAGAGACCCAGTACTTC. The chain joins TRBV4-1 to TRBJ2-5; no clear D gene. CDR1 and CDR2 (germline): MGHRA, YSYEKL. CDR3 length: 9 residues.

CDR3 coding DNA: TGTGCCAGCAGTGATACGATCCAAGAGACCCAGTACTTC. Amino acid sequence: CASSDTIQETQYF. V and J are TRBV2 and TRBJ2-5; D gene uncertain. The CDR3 has 13 residues. V gave up 3 bases and J gave up 1 base, with 6 bases separating them. CDR1 is SNHLY, CDR2 FYNNEI, per germline. The full variable domain, with the rest looked up from reference TRBV2 and TRBJ2-5, is EPEVTQTPSHQVTQMGQEVILRCVPISNHLYFYWYRQILGQKVEFLVSFYNNEISEKSEIFDDQFSVERPDGSNFTLKIRSTKLEDSAMYFCASSDTIQETQYFGPGTRLLVL.

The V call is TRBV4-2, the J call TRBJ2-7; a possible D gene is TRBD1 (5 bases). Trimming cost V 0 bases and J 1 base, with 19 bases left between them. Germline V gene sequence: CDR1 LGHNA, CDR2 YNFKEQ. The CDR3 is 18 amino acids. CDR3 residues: CASSQDPPTAGRSYEQYF. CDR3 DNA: TGTGCCAGCAGCCAAGACCCGCCGACAGCCGGTCGTTCCTACGAGCAGTACTTC.

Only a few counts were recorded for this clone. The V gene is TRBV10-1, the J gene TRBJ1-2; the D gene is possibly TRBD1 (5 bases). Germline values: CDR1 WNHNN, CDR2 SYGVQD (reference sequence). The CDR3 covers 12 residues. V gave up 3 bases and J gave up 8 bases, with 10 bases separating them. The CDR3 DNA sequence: TGCGCCAGCAGTGACAGGGCAGGAGGCTACACCTTC. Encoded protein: CASSDRAGGYTF.

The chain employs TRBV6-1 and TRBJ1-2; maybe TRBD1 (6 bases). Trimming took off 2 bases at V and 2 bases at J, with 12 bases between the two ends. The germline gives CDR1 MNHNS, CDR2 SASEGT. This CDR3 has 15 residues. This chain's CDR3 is CASSERGGVNYGYTF. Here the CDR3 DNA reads TGTGCCAGCAGTGAAAGAGGGGGGGTAAACTATGGCTACACCTTC.

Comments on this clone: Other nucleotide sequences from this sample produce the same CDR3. As DNA, the CDR3 is TGTGCCAGCAGCTTGGACAGAAATTCACCCCTCCACTTT. As protein: CASSLDRNSPLHF. The chain links TRBV5-4 to TRBJ1-6; D is unresolved. CDR1 and CDR2 from the germline V gene are SGHNT and YYREEE (reference sequence). V lost 0 bases, J lost 7 bases, and 5 bases lay in between. The CDR3 spans 13 residues. Combining the CDR3 with reference TRBV5-4 and TRBJ1-6 gives the whole variable domain ETGVTQSPTHLIKTRGQQVTLRCSSQSGHNTVSWYQQALGQGPQFIFQYYREEENGRGNFPPRFSGLQFPNYSSELNVNALELDDSALYLCASSLDRNSPLHFGNGTRLTVT.